These 28 T cell receptor beta chains were all obtained from the same sample, sequenced in a study of response to subunit inactivated influenza vaccine. From the RT-PCR reads, TCRdb called clonotypes with MiXCR, one entry per CDR3 protein. Among 650,000 or so distinct CDR3 sequences listed, 11% to 15% were seen once. Sequenced here: PBMCs from blood, sampled around two weeks before vaccination. The receptors were gathered from a man aged 50 or older who received an inactivated influenza vaccine.

This clonotype was found a few times. The CDR3 nucleotides read TGTGCCAGCAGTTTGCAGGGGATAGTCCTCAACGAGCAGTACTTC. It specifies CASSLQGIVLNEQYF. The V and J genes are TRBV28 and TRBJ2-7; TRBD1 is a possible D gene (6 bases). Germline CDR1 MDHEN, CDR2 SYDVKM. Trimming shortened V by 3 bases and J by 5 bases, and 17 bases separated the two germline ends. This CDR3 contains 15 residues. Looking up the rest from reference TRBV28 and TRBJ2-7 gives the full variable domain: DVKVTQSSRYLVKRTGEKVFLECVQDMDHENMFWYRQDPGLGLRLIYFSYDVKMKEKGDIPEGYSVSREKKERFSLILESASTNQTSMYLCASSLQGIVLNEQYFGPGTRLTVT.

The V and J genes are TRBV10-3 and TRBJ1-5; unclear D gene. This CDR3 comprises 12 residues. Trimming cost V 0 bases and J 8 bases, with 5 bases left between them. Germline CDR1 is ENHRY and CDR2 is SYGVKD. The CDR3 DNA reads TGTGCCATCAGTGAGTCTTTTGAGCCCCAGCATTTT. It translates to CAISESFEPQHF.

The chain recombines TRBV5-1 with TRBJ2-7; D is ambiguous. The CDR3 sequence is 14 residues long. Per germline, CDR1 SGHRS and CDR2 YFSETQ. With 0 bases removed from V and 4 bases from J, the gap between germline ends came to 11 bases. CDR3 DNA: TGCGCCAGCAGCTTGGCATCTCCCGGATACGAGCAGTACTTC. Amino acid sequence: CASSLASPGYEQYF.

This clonotype was detected only a few times. This chain uses TRBV28 with TRBJ2-1; weak D call: TRBD2 (5 bases). V dropped 2 bases and J dropped 10 bases, with 12 bases sitting between them. The CDR3 is 13 amino acids. Germline-derived CDR1 and CDR2 are MDHEN and SYDVKM. Here the CDR3 DNA reads TGTGCCAGCAGTTTACTGAGGGTCGGGGAGCAGTTCTTC. Its translation is CASSLLRVGEQFF.

The chain employs TRBV6-5 and TRBJ1-1, with unresolved D. This CDR3 comprises 13 residues. The V gene's germline CDR1 is MNHEY and CDR2 SVGAGI. V dropped 2 bases and J dropped 3 bases, with 7 bases sitting between them. CDR3 amino acids: CASSYVGDTEAFF. As DNA, the CDR3 is TGTGCCAGCAGTTACGTTGGGGACACTGAAGCTTTCTTT.

The chain's CDR3 is CASSLAPSGGAPQETQYF. CDR3 coding DNA: TGTGCCAGCAGCTTAGCGCCTAGCGGGGGGGCCCCGCAAGAGACCCAGTACTTC. The chain combines TRBV7-8 with TRBJ2-5; TRBD2 agrees at 12 bases. Trimming cost V 0 bases and J 2 bases; bases outside gene matches: 7. Germline values: CDR1 SGHVS, CDR2 FQNEAQ. This CDR3 contains 18 residues.

The rearrangement joins TRBV4-1 to TRBJ1-5; no clear D gene. The CDR3 length is 13 residues. V gave up 0 bases and J gave up 5 bases, with 5 bases separating them. The germline CDR1 and CDR2 sequences are MGHRA and YSYEKL. The CDR3 here is CASSQEHHQPQHF. The CDR3 bases are TGCGCCAGCAGCCAAGAACACCATCAGCCCCAGCATTTT.

This clonotype was observed a handful of times. The chain links TRBV12-3 or TRBV12-4 to TRBJ2-7; 7 nucleotides match TRBD1. The CDR3 is 15 amino acids. Trimming took 5 bases from V and 7 from J; bases not matched to a gene: 14. CDR3 DNA: TGTGCCAGCAGTCAAGACTCTCCTCCCAGGGGGGAGCAGTACTTC. It translates to CASSQDSPPRGEQYF.

The chain carries TRBV2 and TRBJ1-1; 7 positions match TRBD1. Germline CDR1 reads SNHLY; CDR2 reads FYNNEI. The CDR3 has 14 residues. After removal of 6 bases from V and 6 bases from J, the junction contained 10 bases not matched to a gene. For the CDR3, the DNA is TGTGCCAGCAGATCCGGGACAGTGACGTCTGAAGCTTTCTTT. This encodes CASRSGTVTSEAFF.

CDR3 DNA: TGCGCCAGCAGCTTGGAGGGGCAGGGTTTGGAAAAACTGTTTTTT. This gives the protein CASSLEGQGLEKLFF. This rearrangement joins TRBV5-1 to TRBJ1-4; D may be TRBD1 (5 bases). The CDR3 consists of 15 residues. The germline V and J ends were trimmed by 0 bases and 8 bases, with 14 bases remaining between them. Germline V CDR1 and CDR2: SGHRS, YFSETQ.

V usage is TRBV15 and J usage is TRBJ2-3; D may match TRBD1 or TRBD2 (5 bases each). There are 16 residues in the CDR3. Deletions cut 0 bases from V and 3 bases from J, with 13 bases between. The germline V gene has CDR1 LNHNV and CDR2 YYDKDF (reference sequence). This CDR3 is CATSREGTGGTDTQYF. Written as DNA, the CDR3 is TGTGCCACCAGCAGAGAGGGGACGGGTGGTACAGATACGCAGTATTTT.

V gene TRBV2 combines with J gene TRBJ2-4; a possible D gene is TRBD1 (6 bases). Germline V CDR1 and CDR2: SNHLY, FYNNEI. The V end was cut by 4 bases, the J end by 7 bases, with 11 bases between. The CDR3 runs to 13 residues. The CDR3, as DNA: TGTGCCAGCAGTGTGACAGGCGTTAACATTCAGTACTTC. This encodes CASSVTGVNIQYF.

This chain links TRBV5-4 with TRBJ1-1; D remains unclear. This CDR3 contains 13 residues. Trimming took off 1 base at V and 6 bases at J, with 10 bases between the two ends. Germline loops: CDR1 SGHNT, CDR2 YYREEE (reference sequence). In nucleotides, the CDR3 is TGTGCCAGCAGCTTGCAAGGTGGGGCTGAAGCTTTCTTT. It codes for CASSLQGGAEAFF.

This clonotype was recorded a few times. V and J are TRBV9 and TRBJ2-1; 14 bases map to TRBD2. This CDR3 region has 15 residues. The V and J ends lost 6 bases and 10 bases, in that order; junction bases with no gene match: 9. Germline V gene data show CDR1 as SGDLS and CDR2 as YYNGEE. CDR3 loop: CASNPGTSGGQEQFF. The DNA for the CDR3 is TGTGCCAGCAACCCCGGGACTAGCGGGGGCCAAGAGCAGTTCTTC. Using reference TRBV9 and TRBJ2-1 for the parts outside the CDR3, the full variable domain is DSGVTQTPKHLITATGQRVTLRCSPRSGDLSVYWYQQSLDQGLQFLIQYYNGEERAKGNILERFSAQQFPDLHSELNLSSLELGDSALYFCASNPGTSGGQEQFFGPGTRLTVL.

The V and J genes are TRBV28 and TRBJ2-3; D is perhaps TRBD2 (6 bases). V was clipped by 4 bases and J by 0 bases, with 17 bases between them. Per germline, CDR1 MDHEN and CDR2 SYDVKM. The CDR3 consists of 17 residues. CDR3 in amino acids: CASSSLASDASTDTQYF. The CDR3 nucleotides are TGTGCCAGCAGTTCCCTTGCTAGCGATGCTAGCACAGATACGCAGTATTTT.

The chain carries TRBV18 and TRBJ2-3; D call uncertain. Trimming pared 3 bases from V and 6 bases from J, leaving 10 bases between. Looked up from germline, CDR1 is KGHSH and CDR2 is LQKENI. CDR3 size: 13 residues. CDR3 in DNA: TGTGCCAGCTCACCGGGTTCCGCGGATACGCAGTATTTT. Amino acid sequence: CASSPGSADTQYF.

This clonotype was picked up many times. V gene TRBV12-3 or TRBV12-4 combines with J gene TRBJ2-3; D gene uncertain. This CDR3 has 17 amino acids. V was cut by 1 base and J by 0 bases, with 14 bases left in between. CDR3 in amino acids: CASSLDELSTSTDTQYF. DNA for the CDR3: TGTGCCAGCAGTTTAGATGAACTCTCTACTAGCACAGATACGCAGTATTTT.

V gene TRBV20-1 combines with J gene TRBJ2-6, with a possible D match to TRBD2 (5 bases). The germline V gene encodes CDR1 DFQATT and CDR2 SNEGSKA (reference sequence). The CDR3 has 17 residues. The V and J ends lost 5 bases and 0 bases respectively, with 17 bases between them. CDR3 DNA sequence: TGCAGTGCTCCTGTGGGCCTAGCCGGCTCTGGGGCCAACGTCCTGACTTTC. This gives the protein CSAPVGLAGSGANVLTF.

This chain connects TRBV3-1 to TRBJ1-1; D ambiguous. V was pared by 0 bases and J by 5 bases, with 7 bases between. The CDR3 runs to 13 residues. The V gene's germline CDR1 is LGHDT and CDR2 YNNKEL (reference sequence). The CDR3 DNA reads as TGTGCCAGCAGCCAAGATATACTGACTGAAGCTTTCTTT. This translates into CASSQDILTEAFF.

V usage is TRBV4-2 and J usage is TRBJ2-3; D is perhaps TRBD1 or TRBD2 (5 bases each). Germline CDR1 reads LGHNA; CDR2 reads YNFKEQ. This CDR3 contains 14 residues. Trimming took 0 bases from V and 9 from J, leaving 13 bases between them. The CDR3 here is CASSQDIYGATQYF. In DNA, the CDR3 is TGTGCCAGCAGCCAAGACATTTACGGGGCAACGCAGTATTTT.

The V call is TRBV7-2, the J call TRBJ2-3; 9 bases are shared with TRBD2. The CDR3 is 16 amino acids. CDR1 and CDR2 (germline): SGHTA, FQGNSA. The junction had 4 bases not matched to a gene; V was cut back by 0 bases and J by 3 bases. The CDR3 protein is CASSLASGSLTDTQYF. CDR3 DNA: TGTGCCAGCAGCTTAGCTAGCGGGAGTTTGACAGATACGCAGTATTTT.

In its sample, this clonotype was seen a few times. The V call is TRBV12-3 or TRBV12-4, the J call TRBJ2-1; unclear D gene. The length of the CDR3 is 16 residues. Trimming shortened V by 4 bases and J by 0 bases, and 13 bases separated the two germline ends. Here the CDR3 DNA reads TGTGCCAGCAGTTCTCGGACCCTGAGCTCCTACAATGAGCAGTTCTTC. This gives the protein CASSSRTLSSYNEQFF.

Only a few counts were recorded for this clonotype. The chain links TRBV27 to TRBJ1-1; unclear D gene. Germline lookup yields CDR1 MNHEY and CDR2 SMNVEV (reference sequence). The germline V and J ends were trimmed by 6 bases and 5 bases, with 10 bases remaining between them. The CDR3 loop spans 12 amino acids. The CDR3 DNA reads as TGTGCCAGCAGGTCCCAATGGACTGAAGCTTTCTTT. Translating gives CASRSQWTEAFF.

About this clonotype itself: Compared with germline, one end of the junction differs, possibly owing to a read error. The J gene is TRBJ2-2, the V gene TRBV3-1; TRBD1 might be the D (6 bases). Germline-derived CDR1 and CDR2 are LGHDT and YNNKEL (reference sequence). The CDR3 totals 16 residues. The CDR3 spells CTSSLAGATNTGELFF. CDR3 sequence (DNA): TGTACCAGCAGCCTAGCAGGGGCCACGAACACCGGGGAGCTGTTTTTT.

The chain recombines TRBV7-9 with TRBJ2-7; 12 bases are a match to TRBD2. Germline assignment: CDR1 SEHNR and CDR2 FQNEAQ (reference sequence). This CDR3 has 16 amino acids. J lost 6 bases, V lost 5 bases, and 11 bases had no gene match. CDR3 amino acids: CASSPETGLAGIEQYF. In DNA form, the CDR3 reads TGTGCCAGCAGCCCGGAAACCGGACTAGCGGGAATCGAGCAGTACTTC.

This clonotype was seen at least ten times. The chain uses TRBV12-3 or TRBV12-4 and TRBJ2-4, with D perhaps TRBD1 (5 bases). Trimming took 8 bases from V and 6 from J, leaving 8 bases between them. The length of the CDR3 is 11 residues. The CDR3 spells CASARVNIQYF. As DNA, the CDR3 is TGTGCCAGCGCCAGGGTAAACATTCAGTACTTC.

The gene calls are TRBV10-2 and TRBJ2-3; D uncertain. Trimming took off 5 bases at V and 4 bases at J, with 10 bases between the two ends. There are 13 residues in the CDR3. From germline, CDR1 is WSHSY and CDR2 SAAADI. The CDR3 sequence is CASSSGSPDTQYF. In nucleotides, the CDR3 is TGCGCCAGCAGTTCTGGGTCTCCAGATACGCAGTATTTT.

This clonotype was observed a handful of times. The J gene is TRBJ2-2, the V gene TRBV7-2; 7 positions agree with TRBD2. From germline, CDR1 is SGHTA and CDR2 FQGNSA. V lost 5 bases to trimming and J lost 0 bases; unmatched junction nucleotides: 6. This CDR3 region has 16 residues. CDR3 loop: CASSKTGTTNTGELFF. CDR3 nucleotide sequence: TGTGCCAGCAGCAAAACCGGGACTACGAACACCGGGGAGCTGTTTTTT.